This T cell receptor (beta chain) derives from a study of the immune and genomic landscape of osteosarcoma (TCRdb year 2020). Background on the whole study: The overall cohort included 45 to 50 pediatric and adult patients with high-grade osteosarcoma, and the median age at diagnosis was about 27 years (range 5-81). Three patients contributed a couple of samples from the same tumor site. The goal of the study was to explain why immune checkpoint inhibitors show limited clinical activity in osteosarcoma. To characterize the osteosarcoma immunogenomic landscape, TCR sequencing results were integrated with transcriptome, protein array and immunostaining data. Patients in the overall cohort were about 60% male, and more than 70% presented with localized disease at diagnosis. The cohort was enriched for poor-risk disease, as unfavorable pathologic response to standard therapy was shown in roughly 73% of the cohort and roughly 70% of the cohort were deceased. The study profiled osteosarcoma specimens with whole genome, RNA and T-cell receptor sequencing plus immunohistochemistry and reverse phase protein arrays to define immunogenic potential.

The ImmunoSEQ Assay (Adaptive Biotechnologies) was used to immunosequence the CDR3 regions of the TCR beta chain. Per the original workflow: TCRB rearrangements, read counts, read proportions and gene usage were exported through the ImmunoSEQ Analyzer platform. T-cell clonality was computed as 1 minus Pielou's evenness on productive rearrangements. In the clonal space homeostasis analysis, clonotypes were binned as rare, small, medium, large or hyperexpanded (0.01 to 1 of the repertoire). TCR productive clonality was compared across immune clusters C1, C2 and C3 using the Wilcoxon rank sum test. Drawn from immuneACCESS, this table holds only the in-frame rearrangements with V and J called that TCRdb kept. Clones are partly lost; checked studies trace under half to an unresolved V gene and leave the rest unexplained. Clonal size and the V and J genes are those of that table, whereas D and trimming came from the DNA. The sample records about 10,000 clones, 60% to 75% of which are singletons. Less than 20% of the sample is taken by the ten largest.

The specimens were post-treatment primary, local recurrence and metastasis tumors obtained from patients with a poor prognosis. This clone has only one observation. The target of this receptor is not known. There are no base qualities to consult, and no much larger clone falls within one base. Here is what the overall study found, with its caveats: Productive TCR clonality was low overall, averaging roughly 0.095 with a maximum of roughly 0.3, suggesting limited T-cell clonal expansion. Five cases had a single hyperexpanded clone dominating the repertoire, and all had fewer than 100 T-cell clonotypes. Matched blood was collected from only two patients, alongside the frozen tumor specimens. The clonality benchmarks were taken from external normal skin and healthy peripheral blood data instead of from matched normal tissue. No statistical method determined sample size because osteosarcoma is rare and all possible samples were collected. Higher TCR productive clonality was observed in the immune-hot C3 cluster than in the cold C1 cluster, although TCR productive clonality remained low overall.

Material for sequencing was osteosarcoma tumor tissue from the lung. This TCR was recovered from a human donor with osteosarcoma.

The bases read TGTGCCAGCACTGCGTCCGGGAGCAATCAGCCCCAGCATTTT. It translates to CASTASGSNQPQHF. Here the chain combines TRBV2 and TRBJ1-5; the D gene cannot be named for sure. V is reduced by 7 bases and J by 1 base, leaving a spacing of 11 bases between them. The CDR3 numbers 14 residues from cysteine through phenylalanine. Kept here is only the CDR3 DNA, which spans 42 bases and is read in frame from base 1. The germline V gene supplies CDR1 SNHLY and CDR2 FYNNEI.